This T cell receptor (beta chain) originates from a study of cytomegalovirus exposure and HLA in healthy donors (dated by TCRdb to about 2017). Regarding the complete study: An earlier analysis of under 600 of the donors reported 250 to 300 Gb of sequence data and 100 million to 130 million unique TCR beta sequences from some 180 million T cells. In the later analysis, no new phenotypic data were used to find candidate immune exposures; instead, reliance was placed on TCR beta sequences and their occurrence across donors. Several DR-DQ haplotypes were handled as single units for association and clustering, since linkage in the cohort was strong. Across under 500 genotyped donors of the cohort, an average of 235,054 unique TCR beta nucleotide sequences per donor were sequenced, and roughly 20% of those sequences were non-productive. An earlier analysis of a few hundred of the donors applied high-throughput TCR beta sequencing to assess whether each TCR beta V gene segment acted as functional or pseudogenic. Both class I and class II loci were covered by HLA typing, at four-digit resolution. The study used immunosequencing to profile the T cell repertoires of 666 subjects and linked those repertoires to cytomegalovirus serostatus. A later genetic analysis took genome-wide SNP genotypes for 398 of the 666 donors and used that subset as a discovery cohort. Roughly 300 gigabases of sequencing data and around 85 million unique TCR sequences made up an early release that covered 500 to 700 HLA-typed donors. Every discovery cohort repertoire had been produced on one sequencing platform. The number of typed donors differed by locus: roughly 620-640 for A, B, C, DRB1 and DQB1; roughly 510 for DQA1; over 600 for DPA1; and roughly 490 for DPB1. The study was designed to test whether signatures of past pathogen exposure could be identified by cataloging public T cell receptors. A later analysis re-examined previously published TCR beta repertoires from more than 550 donors and added high-resolution HLA genotyping to investigate patterns of TCR occurrence. Donor age, sex, ethnicity and CMV serostatus were compiled together with the repertoire data. A separate validation cohort of over 95 different subjects was used in addition to the approximately 640-subject first cohort. Of the 398 genotyped donors, roughly 80% fell in the genetic ancestry cluster associated with self-reported Caucasian donors. High-throughput TCR immunosequencing, statistical association of individual TCRs with disease status, and machine learning were combined to predict cytomegalovirus infection status. Study-level results and caveats: Several of the top co-occurrence clusters appeared to be linked to parvovirus B19, influenza, CMV and Epstein-Barr virus, according to a later analysis. At a false discovery rate of 0.05, a later analysis linked about 17,000 TCR beta sequences to specific HLA alleles. The cohort was sequenced for TCR beta chains only, and without alpha or paired-chain data the features that could be detected were limited. In a later analysis, most CMV-associated TCR beta chains were found to appear HLA-restricted, with HLA associations seemingly driven largely by CMV exposure. The study gave a list of 150 to 200 TCR beta chains associated with cytomegalovirus. When HLA alleles, especially DR and DQ, strongly co-occurred, TCR associations were difficult to assign to individual alleles. Immune exposure information for the cohort was limited to CMV serostatus. Across donors, most TCR sequences were observed very rarely, whereas some public TCRs were present in many individuals. The authors suggested that the approach could potentially be generalized to other disease states and immunological phenotypes. The presence/absence analyses assumed that sequencing depth was roughly uniform across donors, and that assumption may not be true. A few of the identified cytomegalovirus-associated TCR beta chains were confirmed in vitro to be specific for cytomegalovirus antigens. Because the 87-base-pair reads could not distinguish some IMGT-functional V segments, including TRBV6-2 and TRBV6-3, those segments were excluded. The sequencing pipeline was judged likely to have produced a cluster of highly shared sequence variants as a technical artifact. The classifier was reported to diagnose cytomegalovirus status with high specificity and sensitivity in both the original and validation cohorts. Because counts were too low, approximately 18 rarely observed V segments, including chromosome 9 orphons, were excluded from the earlier analysis of 587 of the donors. Linkage disequilibrium might explain the correlated functional status among segregating V segments, but an unknown experimental factor could not be excluded. In a later analysis, HLA-associated TCR beta chains showed more clonal expansion and lower generation probabilities than non-associated chains that were equally common. Compared with the approximately 710-donor mean, donors in an Asian-associated ancestry cluster had fewer N-insertions in productive TCRs, according to a later genetic analysis. V-gene and J-gene trimming of TCR beta chains was associated with a missense DCLRE1C variant in a later genetic analysis, and the association was replicated in an independent cohort. Because some donors lacked HLA typing at each locus, the association tests relied only on the typed subset. An earlier analysis of around 540 of the donors showed that most TCR beta V segments appeared in productive rearrangements either about 90% or about 30% of the time, which broadly matched IMGT annotations. A further reported finding was that TCR beta sequences accurately predicted the HLA-A and HLA-B alleles for most subjects in the first cohort. In a later analysis, the rate of TCR association differed among HLA loci, with DRB1 alleles having the most associated TCRs and HLA-C alleles having the fewest.

The cohort comprised around 700 healthy bone marrow donors. At the time of sampling, every cohort member was nominally healthy, though immune exposures that went unrecorded were likely present. The donor was CMV seronegative and was included in the group of a few hundred seronegative cohort members. A peripheral blood sample was collected from each donor, and TCR beta sequencing was performed on peripheral blood mononuclear cells. The Qiagen DNeasy Blood Extraction Kit was used to extract genomic DNA from the blood cell samples. The germline V end is reduced by 3 bases and the J end by 3 bases; junction bases left unmatched: 2. The germline V gene (reference sequence) supplies CDR1 MNHEY and CDR2 SMNVEV. The CDR3 runs 14 amino acids, cysteine and phenylalanine included. Only CDR3 DNA is held: 42 bases, read in frame from base 1. The library was prepared using the immunoSEQ multiplex PCR assay. The multiplex PCR relied on a mix of 60 forward primers for TCR Vbeta segments and 13 reverse primers for TCR Jbeta segments. A multiplex PCR assay on genomic DNA amplified the CDR3 region of rearranged TCR beta genes. The amplified TCR beta libraries were sequenced on the Illumina HiSeq System as 87-base-pair reads. Turning to the authors' computational methods: In a later analysis, roughly 80 million unique TCR beta chains were counted across the 650 to 750 repertoires, and around 10 million of these chains were shared by at least two donors. Raw reads were error-corrected and collapsed into unique sequences with a nearest-neighbor algorithm that merged closely related sequences to remove PCR and sequencing errors. V, D and J gene segments were assigned by aligning CDR3 sequences to IMGT reference sequences. For a sequence to be retained, a match of at least six nucleotides was required to both a V gene segment and a J gene segment. A rearrangement counted as productive if the CDR3 had no stop codons and remained in frame with V and J, and every other rearrangement counted as non-productive. CDR3 was defined according to IMGT convention as the region running from the second conserved V-encoded cysteine to the conserved J-encoded phenylalanine. In an earlier analysis of around 640 of the donors, sequences lacking an unambiguous match to a single V gene segment were excluded. In an earlier analysis of roughly 600 of the donors, a V segment was called functional when productive rearrangements were above 56.7%, and segregating when the standard deviation between donors exceeded 5%. A statistical classification framework was developed to diagnose cytomegalovirus status using the catalog of TCR beta chain sequences. A later analysis assigned V and J genes by comparing TCR nucleotide sequences with IMGT/GENE-DB human TR gene sequences. The TCRdist pipeline was used in a later analysis to assign CDR3 sequences and most-parsimonious VDJ recombination scenarios. In a later analysis, every TCR beta chain was defined by the combination of its CDR3 amino acid sequence and its V-gene family, and reads without a unique V-gene family were dropped. As a way to deal with suspected cross-contamination and a sequencing artifact, a later analysis dropped nearly 600 nucleotide sequences that were highly shared and had low generation probability. In a later analysis, a clonal expansion index was calculated for each public chain from normalized within-repertoire ranks of inferred template counts. In a later analysis, generation probabilities were computed with a VDJ recombination model fitted to out-of-frame rearrangements, and the resulting probabilities were checked against IGoR. Hypergeometric tests were used in a later analysis to score TCR-TCR, TCR-HLA and TCR-CMV co-occurrence, with a repertoire-size bias correction applied to the TCR pairs. False discovery rates were estimated in a later analysis by permuting HLA or CMV assignments 20 times. In a later analysis, co-occurring TCRs were grouped with DBSCAN, and TCRdist sequence similarity was added when clustering was performed within HLA-allele-positive subsets. Repertoires with fewer than 30,000 or more than 120,000 public chains, plus five repertoires with anomalous nucleotide sharing, were excluded from co-occurrence clustering. TCRdb retrieved this table from immuneACCESS and kept in-frame rearrangements only. Not all clones are present; in checked studies, unresolved V genes account for under half, and no reason is known for the remainder. D and trimming come from the DNA, and the V and J calls and clone size come from that table. The sample table records 76,000 or so clones; 79% of these occur just once. The ten largest clones capture roughly 2.5% of the sample.

Comments on this clone: No antigen is known for it. Nothing much larger sits one base from this clone, and base qualities are not available.

The chain is made from TRBV27 and TRBJ2-7; the junction holds 10 bases that match TRBD2. The sample consisted of PBMCs. The receptor comes from a man in his thirties or forties in good health and CMV-seronegative. The CDR3 protein: CASSLRTSGYEQYF. The DNA sequence is as follows: TGTGCCAGCAGTTTGAGGACTAGCGGCTACGAGCAGTACTTC.